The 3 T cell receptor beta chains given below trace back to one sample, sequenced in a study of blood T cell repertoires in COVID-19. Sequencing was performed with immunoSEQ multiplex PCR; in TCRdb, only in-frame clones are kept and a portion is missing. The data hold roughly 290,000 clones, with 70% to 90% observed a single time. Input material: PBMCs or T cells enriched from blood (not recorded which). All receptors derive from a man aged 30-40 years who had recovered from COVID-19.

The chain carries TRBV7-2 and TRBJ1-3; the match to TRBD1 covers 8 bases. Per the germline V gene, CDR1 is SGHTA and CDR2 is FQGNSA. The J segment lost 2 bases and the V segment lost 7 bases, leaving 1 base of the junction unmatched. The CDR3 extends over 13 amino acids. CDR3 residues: CASTTGAGNTIYF. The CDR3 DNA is TGTGCCAGCACGACAGGGGCTGGAAACACCATATATTTT.

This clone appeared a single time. CDR3 amino acids: CASRDSGGIYEQYF. CDR3 coding DNA: TGTGCCAGCCGGGATTCAGGGGGGATCTACGAGCAGTACTTC. This chain connects TRBV3-1 (or the pseudogene TRBV3-2) to TRBJ2-7, with a weak D call TRBD1 (7 bases). Germline lookup yields CDR1 LGHDT and CDR2 YNNKEL (reference sequence). The CDR3 is 14 amino acids. Trimming stripped 8 bases from V and 3 bases from J, with 17 bases between.

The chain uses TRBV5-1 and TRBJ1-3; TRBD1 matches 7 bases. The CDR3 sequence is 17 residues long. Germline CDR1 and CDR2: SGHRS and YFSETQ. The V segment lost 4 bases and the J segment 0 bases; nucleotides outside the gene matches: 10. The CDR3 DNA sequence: TGCGCCAGCAGCCCCAGGGACAGCCCTTACTCTGGAAACACCATATATTTT. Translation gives CASSPRDSPYSGNTIYF.